The 22 T cell receptor beta chains listed next were all sequenced from one sample in a study of T cells in Graves' hyperthyroidism and ophthalmopathy. RNA transcripts provided the source from which TCR beta CDR3 regions were amplified. The HTBI primer set served for first-round RT-PCR of the TCR CDR3. TCRdb recomputed calls from the multiplex PCR reads with MiXCR, one row per CDR3 protein. The sample yields 600,000 to 900,000 distinct CDR3 sequences, about a sixth seen once. Sequencing was performed on blood. All receptors derive from a man aged 18-30 years with Graves' hyperthyroidism.

This clonotype was recorded many times. The V call is TRBV11-2, the J call TRBJ1-2; D is unclear. This CDR3 has 14 residues. CDR1 SGHAT and CDR2 FQNNGV come from the germline V gene. Trimming removed 4 bases at V and 0 bases at J, with 9 bases between. CDR3 protein: CASSSSPANYGYTF. The CDR3 DNA reads as TGTGCCAGCAGCTCTTCACCCGCTAACTATGGCTACACCTTC.

This clonotype was picked up a small number of times. The V gene is TRBV7-9, the J gene TRBJ2-1; weak D call: TRBD2 (5 bases). CDR3 length: 18 residues. Germline values: CDR1 SEHNR, CDR2 FQNEAQ (reference sequence). Trimming shortened V by 1 base and J by 0 bases, and 16 bases separated the two germline ends. The CDR3 region is CASSLVGLRSGSYNEQFF. CDR3 sequence (DNA): TGTGCCAGCAGCTTAGTAGGACTCCGCTCCGGCTCCTACAATGAGCAGTTCTTC.

A few counts support this clonotype. The rearrangement links TRBV6-6 to TRBJ1-3; D not resolved. Deletions cut 0 bases from V and 0 bases from J, with 9 bases between. Germline loops: CDR1 MNHNY, CDR2 SVGAGI (reference sequence). The CDR3 runs 16 residues. CDR3 nucleotide sequence: TGTGCCAGCAGTTACTCGAGGCGGAGCTCTGGAAACACCATATATTTT. Translating gives CASSYSRRSSGNTIYF.

The rearrangement uses TRBV6-6 and TRBJ1-6, with unresolved D. With 2 bases removed from V and 7 bases from J, the gap between germline ends came to 9 bases. This CDR3 contains 14 residues. From germline, CDR1 is MNHNY and CDR2 SVGAGI (reference sequence). CDR3 coding DNA: TGTGCCAGCAGTTACCGGCAGCAAAATTCACCCCTCCACTTT. Residues: CASSYRQQNSPLHF.

This rearrangement joins TRBV6-2 or TRBV6-3 to TRBJ1-4; D possibly corresponds to TRBD1 (6 bases). V gave up 6 bases and J gave up 10 bases, with 15 bases separating them. This CDR3 has 13 amino acids. Looked up from germline, CDR1 is MNHEY and CDR2 is SVGEGT. Written as DNA, the CDR3 is TGTGCCAGCAGCGCCCAGACAGGTGTAAAACTGTTTTTT. This sequence encodes CASSAQTGVKLFF.

This clonotype occurred many times. The chain combines TRBV18 with TRBJ2-5; 9 bases line up with TRBD1. The CDR3 is 14 residues long. Trimming at V came to 9 bases and at J to 5 bases, leaving 10 bases not matched to a gene. Per the germline V gene, CDR1 is KGHSH and CDR2 is LQKENI. In DNA form, the CDR3 reads TGTGCCAGTCGGACAGGGGAGCTTCGGGAGACCCAGTACTTC. Translated: CASRTGELRETQYF.

This clonotype was counted a few times. CDR3 in amino acids: CASLSTGAFYEQYF. The CDR3 DNA follows: TGTGCCAGCCTATCGACAGGGGCTTTCTACGAGCAGTACTTC. The chain links TRBV6-2 or TRBV6-3 to TRBJ2-7, with 8 bases aligning to TRBD1. The CDR3 contains 14 residues. V lost 8 bases and J lost 3; bases outside the gene matches: 9. Germline CDR1 is MNHEY and CDR2 is SVGEGT.

V is TRBV4-3 and J is TRBJ2-3; D gene uncertain. Trimming stripped 0 bases from V and 1 base from J, with 11 bases between. The CDR3 is made up of 16 amino acids. Per the germline V gene, CDR1 is LGHNA and CDR2 is YSLEER. CDR3 loop: CASSQESQARTDTQYF. The CDR3 nucleotides are TGCGCCAGCAGCCAAGAATCCCAGGCCCGCACAGATACGCAGTATTTT.

For this clonotype: This clone may be a read error of a much larger clone one base away. The rearrangement joins TRBV10-3 to TRBJ1-1, with a weak D call TRBD1 (6 bases). Germline CDR1 ENHRY, CDR2 SYGVKD. The CDR3 sequence is 14 residues long. In DNA form, the CDR3 reads TGTGCCATCAGTGCAGGGACAACGAACACTGAAGCTTGCTTT. Translating gives CAISAGTTNTEACF.

This clonotype was observed a few times. V gene TRBV7-9 combines with J gene TRBJ2-4; TRBD2 is a possible D gene (6 bases). The V gene lost 5 bases and the J gene lost 8 bases, with 16 bases spanning the gap. Per germline, CDR1 SEHNR and CDR2 FQNEAQ (reference sequence). The CDR3 sequence is 14 residues long. CDR3 amino acids: CASSDQAGSDIQYF. CDR3 nucleotide sequence: TGTGCCAGCAGCGACCAGGCGGGGAGTGACATTCAGTACTTC.

This clonotype was detected many times. The V and J genes are TRBV2 and TRBJ2-3; D unresolved. Germline CDR1 and CDR2: SNHLY and FYNNEI. V lost 4 bases and J lost 0, with 5 bases in between. CDR3 length equals 13 residues. CDR3 nucleotides: TGTGCCAGCAGTGTGTACAGCACAGATACGCAGTATTTT. This translates into CASSVYSTDTQYF.

The chain has TRBV9 and TRBJ1-2; 7 bases map to TRBD1. Germline-derived CDR1 and CDR2 are SGDLS and YYNGEE. The CDR3 is made up of 14 amino acids. Trimming removed 0 bases from V and 5 bases from J; junction bases left unmatched: 4. CDR3: CASSVAGTEYGYTF. In DNA, the CDR3 is TGTGCCAGCAGCGTAGCCGGGACAGAATATGGCTACACCTTC.

On this clonotype: A read error may produce the germline difference seen at one junction end. CDR3 DNA: TGTGCCAACAGTTACTCGATCCGGGGGCTTCTCTATGGCTACACCTTC. It yields the protein CANSYSIRGLLYGYTF. The chain has TRBV6-5 and TRBJ1-2; possible D gene TRBD1, 6 bases. The CDR3 has 16 residues. CDR1 is MNHEY, CDR2 SVGAGI, per germline.

The sample holds a few counts of this clonotype. The chain carries TRBV20-1 and TRBJ2-2; D gene unclear. Germline V CDR1 and CDR2: DFQATT, SNEGSKA (reference sequence). CDR3 length: 14 residues. V shed 5 bases and J shed 0 bases, with 10 bases lying between them. The CDR3 DNA is TGCAGTGCTGTCACAGTTGCGAACACCGGGGAGCTGTTTTTT. Its translation: CSAVTVANTGELFF.

The sample holds a few counts of this clonotype. J is TRBJ1-2 and V is TRBV29-1, with 10 bases aligning to TRBD1. In germline, CDR1 is SQVTM, CDR2 ANQGSEA. The J segment lost 4 bases and the V segment lost 5 bases, leaving 7 bases of the junction unmatched. The CDR3 is 14 amino acids. The CDR3 sequence: CSVMIGDRGYGYTF. The DNA of the CDR3 is TGCAGCGTTATGATCGGGGACAGGGGCTATGGCTACACCTTC. The variable domain in full, with the rest retrieved from reference TRBV29-1 and TRBJ1-2, is SAVISQKPSRDICQRGTSLTIQCQVDSQVTMMFWYRQQPGQSLTLIATANQGSEATYESGFVIDKFPISRPNLTFSTLTVSNMSPEDSSIYLCSVMIGDRGYGYTFGSGTRLTVV.

This clonotype was seen only once. The V and J genes are TRBV29-1 and TRBJ2-3; D is ambiguous. Germline V lookup: CDR1 SQVTM, CDR2 ANQGSEA. V was pared by 5 bases and J by 1 base, with 16 bases between. This CDR3 has 15 amino acids. CDR3 in amino acids: CSVPRLDARTDTQYF. The CDR3, as DNA: TGCAGCGTTCCACGGCTGGACGCCCGCACAGATACGCAGTATTTT.

This clonotype was picked up many times. V gene TRBV12-3 or TRBV12-4 combines with J gene TRBJ2-7; 8 bases match TRBD1. The length of the CDR3 is 14 residues. V lost 1 base, J lost 7 bases, and 6 bases stayed unmatched. CDR3 in DNA: TGTGCCAGCAGTTTAGGCAGGGGGCTAGGGGAGCAGTACTTC. Amino acids: CASSLGRGLGEQYF.

This clonotype was counted between two and nine times. This chain uses TRBV27 with TRBJ2-5; tentatively, D is TRBD1 (5 bases). V was trimmed by 2 bases and J by 5 bases, leaving 9 bases between them. The CDR3 consists of 13 residues. Germline V gene data show CDR1 as MNHEY and CDR2 as SMNVEV (reference sequence). Written as DNA, the CDR3 is TGTGCCAGCAGTTTAATAGGACACGAGACCCAGTACTTC. Translation gives CASSLIGHETQYF.

The J gene is TRBJ2-7, the V gene TRBV20-1; 8 bases map to TRBD2. Germline V CDR1 and CDR2: DFQATT, SNEGSKA (reference sequence). The CDR3 sequence is 16 residues long. V lost 5 bases and J lost 3; bases outside the gene matches: 15. The DNA for the CDR3 is TGCAGTGCTCGGGGGGGACGAACCTTCCCCGGCTACGAGCAGTACTTC. Its translation: CSARGGRTFPGYEQYF.

This clonotype has more than one count but fewer than ten. The chain recombines TRBV6-1 with TRBJ1-4, with D unclear. Germline V gives CDR1 MNHNS, CDR2 SASEGT. The CDR3 runs to 15 residues. V was trimmed by 4 bases and J by 0 bases, leaving 9 bases between them. CDR3 nucleotide sequence: TGTGCCAGCAGTGCCCGAGGGTCAACTAATGAAAAACTGTTTTTT. It encodes CASSARGSTNEKLFF.

This clonotype showed up many times. The gene calls are TRBV2 and TRBJ1-1, with D hard to call. The CDR3 sequence is 15 residues long. Looked up from germline, CDR1 is SNHLY and CDR2 is FYNNEI. Trimming pared 0 bases from V and 0 bases from J, leaving 8 bases between. This CDR3 is CASSEALGLNTEAFF. For the CDR3, the DNA is TGTGCCAGCAGTGAAGCGCTCGGTTTGAACACTGAAGCTTTCTTT.

DNA of the CDR3: TGTGCCACCAGTGAACAGAATCAGCCCCAGCATTTT. Translation: CATSEQNQPQHF. The rearrangement links TRBV24-1 to TRBJ1-5; D remains ambiguous. The V end was cut by 4 bases, the J end by 4 bases, with 4 bases between. The CDR3 consists of 12 residues. In germline, CDR1 is KGHDR, CDR2 SFDVKD.